The clone carrying this T cell receptor beta chain was seen many times. This record belongs to a study of T cells after yellow fever vaccination. Synthesis of TCR cDNA relied on 5'RACE template switching, which attached a universal primer site and UMIs. TCRdb recomputed calls from the 5' RACE reads with MiXCR, one row per CDR3 protein. Found here are 110,000 to 150,000 distinct CDR3 sequences, about 6.9% of them singletons; the top ten hold about 0.6%. CDR1 DFQATT and CDR2 SNEGSKA come from the germline V gene (reference sequence). The CDR3 is 10 residues long. The germline V and J ends were trimmed by 7 bases and 6 bases, with 8 bases remaining between them.

The chain uses TRBV20-1 and TRBJ2-3, with D hard to call. The receptor was derived from a man aged 25 to 40 who received the YFV17D yellow fever vaccine. This material consisted of CD4+ T cells sorted from PBMCs, taken 10 days after the yellow fever booster vaccination. The CDR3: CSVGSDTQYF. In nucleotides, the CDR3 is TGCAGTGTCGGATCGGATACGCAGTATTTT.